Given below is one T cell receptor beta chain in context. Its antigen is unknown. The data are from a study of T cell responses to AZD1222 COVID-19 vaccine. Between the trimmed V and J ends, which lost 0 bases and 8 bases, there was a span of 16 bases. CDR1 is KGHSH, CDR2 LQKENI, per germline. The length of the CDR3 is 15 residues. Generated by immunoSEQ multiplex PCR, the TCRdb table keeps only in-frame clones and is missing some. This sample carries about 60,000 clones, more than 80% of them seen once, and the ten largest clones take roughly 19%. General study findings and limits: Unmutated variant regions are reportedly the target of nearly half of TCRs that are spike-specific. Repertoires were obtained solely post-peak T cell response.

The sequenced sample was peripheral blood, obtained on day 0 of MenACWY control vaccination. This TCR was sampled from an adult in good health. J is TRBJ1-1 and V is TRBV18, with a possible D match to TRBD1 (5 bases). The CDR3 region is CASSPPMKTGVEAFF. The DNA of the CDR3 is TGTGCCAGCTCACCACCGATGAAAACAGGTGTCGAAGCTTTCTTT.